The present T cell receptor beta chain was sequenced within a study of blood T cell repertoires in COVID-19. The assay was immunoSEQ multiplex PCR, and TCRdb's table has in-frame clones only and misses some. This sample yields roughly 200,000 clones, of which roughly 91% are seen a single time; under 6.5% belongs to the top ten. Trimming shortened V by 0 bases and J by 5 bases, and 16 bases separated the two germline ends. The CDR3 runs to 16 residues. The germline V gene encodes CDR1 MNHNS and CDR2 SASEGT. This TCR was recovered from a man aged 35 to 55 with active or convalescent COVID-19. Sequencing was carried out using peripheral blood. The J gene is TRBJ1-2, the V gene TRBV6-1, with D uncertain. Here the CDR3 reads CASSEAHSPVVYGYTF. CDR3 bases: TGTGCCAGCAGTGAAGCCCACAGTCCGGTGGTGTATGGCTACACCTTC.